This TCR beta chain was found in a study of Ad26.COV2.S vaccination and SARS-CoV-2 variants. V was trimmed by 5 bases and J by 3 bases, leaving 13 bases between them. The CDR3 consists of 14 residues. Looked up from germline, CDR1 is MNHEY and CDR2 is SMNVEV (reference sequence). Overall study findings and caveats: Reported findings describe substantial breadth in spike-specific CD8+ and CD4+ T cell responses following vaccination.

Treatment noted: about 20 received Ad26.COV2.S at low or high dose, single or two shots; 5 received placebo; per-sample allocation not given. Sampling occurred on day 63 after the first vaccine or placebo injection. This clone was observed a handful of times. What it recognizes is unknown. TCRdb's copy holds only in-frame clones and misses some; the assay was immunoSEQ multiplex PCR. The sample comprises some 450,000 clones, 90% of which are singletons, and more than 3.5% rests with the top ten. This TCR came from a person aged 18-65 years who received the Ad26.COV2.S COVID-19 vaccine or a placebo. The chain employs TRBV27 and TRBJ1-2; no definite D call. Source: peripheral blood, taken in a trial of Ad26.COV2.S vaccine versus placebo. DNA of the CDR3: TGTGCCAGCAGTCCTGATACATTCTACTATGGCTACACCTTC. The encoded protein is CASSPDTFYYGYTF.